This section outlines one T cell receptor beta chain sequence together with its context. The entry originates in a study of T cell changes during pregnancy in multiple sclerosis. Profiling relied on immunoSEQ multiplex PCR, and the TCRdb table lists in-frame clones only, not all of them. Of roughly 110,000 clones listed, 80% to 95% are singletons. The CDR3 extends over 17 amino acids. The V end was cut by 1 base, the J end by 10 bases, with 20 bases between. Germline V CDR1 and CDR2: SGHVS, FQNEAQ. The chain combines TRBV7-8 with TRBJ1-6, with D tentatively TRBD1 (5 bases). This receptor was taken from a female donor with multiple sclerosis, enrolled in a pregnancy study. The material sequenced was peripheral blood, taken after pregnancy. The CDR3 coding sequence is TGTGCCAGCAGCTTAGACTATGGGGGGAGATCAAGCTCACCCCTCCACTTT. This gives the protein CASSLDYGGRSSSPLHF.